These 9 T cell receptor beta chains originate from one sample sequenced in a study of blood T cell repertoires in COVID-19. TCRdb keeps only in-frame clones here, not all; method: immunoSEQ multiplex PCR. This sample has about 200,000 clones, with roughly 85% found just once. Sequencing used PBMCs or T cells enriched from blood (not recorded which). The receptors originated from a woman aged 40 to 49 with acute COVID-19.

The V call is TRBV7-9, the J call TRBJ2-7, with 10 positions matching TRBD1. J lost 3 bases, V lost 5 bases, and 4 bases had no gene match. Per the germline V gene, CDR1 is SEHNR and CDR2 is FQNEAQ (reference sequence). The CDR3 loop spans 14 amino acids. The DNA for the CDR3 is TGTGCCAGCAGCCTCCGGGACAGGGGCTACGAGCAGTACTTC. Its protein product is CASSLRDRGYEQYF.

V usage is TRBV5-1 and J usage is TRBJ2-3, with TRBD2 identical over 8 bases. V dropped 4 bases and J dropped 5; count of bases not matched to a gene: 12. The CDR3 spans 16 residues. Germline assignment: CDR1 SGHRS and CDR2 YFSETQ. The CDR3 sequence is CASSTGTSSNVDTQYF. CDR3 nucleotide sequence: TGCGCCAGCAGCACCGGGACTAGTAGTAATGTAGATACGCAGTATTTT.

At least ten counts were recorded for this clone. The chain employs TRBV6-5 and TRBJ2-7, with 11 bases fitting TRBD2. Germline CDR1 and CDR2: MNHEY and SVGAGI. Germline trimming cut 5 bases from V and 3 bases from J; bases unmatched to any gene: 6. The CDR3 consists of 15 residues. This CDR3 is CASSTRLAGFYEQYF. CDR3 DNA sequence: TGTGCCAGCAGTACCCGACTAGCGGGGTTCTACGAGCAGTACTTC.

The genes are TRBV18 and TRBJ1-2, with D possibly TRBD1 on 5 matching bases. Trimming took 3 bases from V and 10 from J, leaving 15 bases between them. CDR1 is KGHSH, CDR2 LQKENI, per germline. The CDR3 totals 13 residues. The CDR3 DNA reads as TGTGCCAGCTCACCCACGACTAGGGACCACTACACCTTC. It specifies CASSPTTRDHYTF.

The rearrangement joins TRBV24-1 to TRBJ2-1; 8 positions match TRBD2. V lost 4 bases to trimming and J lost 0 bases; unmatched junction nucleotides: 4. CDR1 and CDR2 (germline): KGHDR, SFDVKD. The CDR3 has 16 amino acids. CDR3 residues: CATSEPGLASYNEQFF. CDR3 DNA sequence: TGTGCCACCAGTGAACCCGGACTAGCCTCCTACAATGAGCAGTTCTTC.

The chain links TRBV24-1 to TRBJ2-5; weak D call: TRBD2 (6 bases). Trimming took 8 bases from V and 7 from J, leaving 13 bases between them. In germline, CDR1 is KGHDR, CDR2 SFDVKD. The CDR3 runs 12 residues. Here the CDR3 DNA reads TGTGCCACCAAGGGCGTGGGGGGGACCCAGTACTTC. Encoded protein: CATKGVGGTQYF.

This sequence joins TRBV6-5 and TRBJ1-5; D perhaps matches TRBD1 (5 bases). From germline, CDR1 is MNHEY and CDR2 SVGAGI. V shed 11 bases and J shed 9 bases, with 20 bases lying between them. CDR3 length equals 13 residues. CDR3 sequence (DNA): TGTGCCGCGGGTATACATGGGGGGGGGCCCCAGCATTTT. It encodes CAAGIHGGGPQHF.

V gene TRBV2 combines with J gene TRBJ1-1; 7 positions match TRBD1. The germline V gene has CDR1 SNHLY and CDR2 FYNNEI. Germline trimming cut 7 bases from V and 0 bases from J; bases unmatched to any gene: 8. The CDR3 runs to 15 residues. CDR3 in DNA: TGTGCCAGCACGGGACAGAGGTATATGAACACTGAAGCTTTCTTT. This encodes CASTGQRYMNTEAFF.

The CDR3 is CASSSQQGSNQPQHF. CDR3 DNA: TGTGCCAGCAGCTCTCAACAGGGAAGCAATCAGCCCCAGCATTTT. The rearrangement uses TRBV7-2 and TRBJ1-5, with D tentatively TRBD1 (6 bases). This CDR3 is 15 amino acids long. Germline CDR1 and CDR2: SGHTA and FQGNSA. The V and J ends lost 4 bases and 1 base respectively, with 11 bases between them.